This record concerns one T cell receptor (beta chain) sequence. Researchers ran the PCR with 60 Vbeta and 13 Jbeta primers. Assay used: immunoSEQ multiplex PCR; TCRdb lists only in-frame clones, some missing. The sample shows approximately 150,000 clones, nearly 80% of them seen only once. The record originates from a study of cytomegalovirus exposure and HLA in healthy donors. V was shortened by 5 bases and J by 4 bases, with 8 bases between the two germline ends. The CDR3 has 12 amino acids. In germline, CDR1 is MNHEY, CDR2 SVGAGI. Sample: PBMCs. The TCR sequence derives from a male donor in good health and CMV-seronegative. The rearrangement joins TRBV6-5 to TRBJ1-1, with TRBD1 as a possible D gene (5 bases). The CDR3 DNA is TGTGCCAGCAGTACCCAGGGCACTGAAGCTTTCTTT. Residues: CASSTQGTEAFF.